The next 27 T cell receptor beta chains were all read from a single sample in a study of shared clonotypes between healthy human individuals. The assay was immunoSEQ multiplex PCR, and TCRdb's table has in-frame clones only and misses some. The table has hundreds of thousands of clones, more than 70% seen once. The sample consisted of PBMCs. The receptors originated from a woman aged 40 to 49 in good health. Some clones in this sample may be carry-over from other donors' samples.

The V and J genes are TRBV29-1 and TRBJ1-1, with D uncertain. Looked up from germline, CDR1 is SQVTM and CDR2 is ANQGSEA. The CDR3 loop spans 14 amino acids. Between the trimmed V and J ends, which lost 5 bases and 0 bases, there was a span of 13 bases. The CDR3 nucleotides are TGCAGCGTTAGCATCTTATTACTGAACACTGAAGCTTTCTTT. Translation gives CSVSILLLNTEAFF.

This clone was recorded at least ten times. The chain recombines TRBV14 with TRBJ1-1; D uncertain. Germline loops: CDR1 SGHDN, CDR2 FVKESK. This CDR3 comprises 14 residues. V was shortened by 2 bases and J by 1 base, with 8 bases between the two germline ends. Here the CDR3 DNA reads TGTGCCAGCAGCCAACTTGCCTGGAACACTGAAGCTTTCTTT. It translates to CASSQLAWNTEAFF.

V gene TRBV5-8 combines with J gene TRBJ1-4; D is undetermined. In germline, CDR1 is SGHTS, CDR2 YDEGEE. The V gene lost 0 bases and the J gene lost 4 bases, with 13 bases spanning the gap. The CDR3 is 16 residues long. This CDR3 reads CASSLAGRGFNEKLFF. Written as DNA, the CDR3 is TGTGCCAGCAGCTTGGCAGGTCGGGGATTTAATGAAAAACTGTTTTTT.

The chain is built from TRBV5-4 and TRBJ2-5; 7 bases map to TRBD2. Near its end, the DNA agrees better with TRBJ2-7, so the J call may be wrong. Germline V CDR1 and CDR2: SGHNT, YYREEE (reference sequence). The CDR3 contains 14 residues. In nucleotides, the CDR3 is TGTGCCAGCAGCTGGCCGGGACTATCTCCCGAGCAGTACTTC. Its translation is CASSWPGLSPEQYF.

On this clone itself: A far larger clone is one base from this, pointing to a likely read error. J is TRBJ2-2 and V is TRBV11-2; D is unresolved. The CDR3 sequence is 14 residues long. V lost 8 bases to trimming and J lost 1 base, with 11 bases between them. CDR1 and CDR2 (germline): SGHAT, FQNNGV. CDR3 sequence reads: CASSRLLNTGELFF. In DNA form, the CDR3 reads TGTGCCAGCTCAAGACTGCTGAACACCGGGGAGCTGTTTTTT.

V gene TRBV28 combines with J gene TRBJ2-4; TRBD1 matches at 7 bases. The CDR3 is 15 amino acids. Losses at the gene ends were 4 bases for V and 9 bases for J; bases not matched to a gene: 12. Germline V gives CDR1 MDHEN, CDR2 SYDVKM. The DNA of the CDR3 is TGTGCCAGCAGTTCCCCGGGACAGATAGCTAGCATTCAGTACTTC. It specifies CASSSPGQIASIQYF.

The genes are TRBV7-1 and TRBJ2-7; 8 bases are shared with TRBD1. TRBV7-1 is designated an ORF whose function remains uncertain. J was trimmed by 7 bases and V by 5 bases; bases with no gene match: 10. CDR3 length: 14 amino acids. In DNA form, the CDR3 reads TGTGCCAGCAGCCTGAGGACAGGGTCTGGGGAGCAGTACTTC. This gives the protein CASSLRTGSGEQYF.

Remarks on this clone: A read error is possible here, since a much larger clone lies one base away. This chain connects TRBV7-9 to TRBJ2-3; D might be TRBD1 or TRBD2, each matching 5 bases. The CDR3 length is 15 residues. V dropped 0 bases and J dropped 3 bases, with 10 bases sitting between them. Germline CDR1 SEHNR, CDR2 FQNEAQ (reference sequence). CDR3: CASSLAEGRTDTQYF. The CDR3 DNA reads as TGTGCCAGCAGCTTAGCTGAGGGGCGGACAGATACGCAGTATTTT.

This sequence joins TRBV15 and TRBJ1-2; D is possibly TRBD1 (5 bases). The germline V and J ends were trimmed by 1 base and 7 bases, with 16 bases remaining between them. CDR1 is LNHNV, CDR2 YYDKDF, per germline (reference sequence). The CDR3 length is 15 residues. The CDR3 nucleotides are TGTGCCACCAGCAGAGTTCCTGGGACGGTCGGTGGCTACACCTTC. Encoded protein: CATSRVPGTVGGYTF.

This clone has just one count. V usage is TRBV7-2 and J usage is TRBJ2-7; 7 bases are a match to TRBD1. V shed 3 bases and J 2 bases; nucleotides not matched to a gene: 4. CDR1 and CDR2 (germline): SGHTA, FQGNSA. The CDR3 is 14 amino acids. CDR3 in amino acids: CASSFTGAAYEQYF. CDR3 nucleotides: TGTGCCAGCAGCTTCACAGGGGCGGCCTACGAGCAGTACTTC.

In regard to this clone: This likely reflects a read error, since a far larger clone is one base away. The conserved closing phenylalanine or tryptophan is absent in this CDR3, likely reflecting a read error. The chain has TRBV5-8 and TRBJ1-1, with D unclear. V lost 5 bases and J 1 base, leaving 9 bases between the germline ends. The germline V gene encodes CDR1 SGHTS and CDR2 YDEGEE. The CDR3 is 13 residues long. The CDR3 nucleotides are TGTGCCAGCAGTTCCACATCGAACACTGAAGCTTTCTCT. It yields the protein CASSSTSNTEAFS.

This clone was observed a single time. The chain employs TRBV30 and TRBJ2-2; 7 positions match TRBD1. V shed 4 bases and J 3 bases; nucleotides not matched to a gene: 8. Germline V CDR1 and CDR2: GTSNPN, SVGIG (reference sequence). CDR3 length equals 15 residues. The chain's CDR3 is CAWTPHDRDTGELFF. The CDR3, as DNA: TGTGCCTGGACCCCCCATGACAGGGACACCGGGGAGCTGTTTTTT. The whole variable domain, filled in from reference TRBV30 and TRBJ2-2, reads SQTIHQWPATLVQPVGSPLSLECTVEGTSNPNLYWYRQAAGRGLQLLFYSVGIGQISSEVPQNLSASRPQDRQFILSSKKLLLSDSGFYLCAWTPHDRDTGELFFGEGSRLTVL.

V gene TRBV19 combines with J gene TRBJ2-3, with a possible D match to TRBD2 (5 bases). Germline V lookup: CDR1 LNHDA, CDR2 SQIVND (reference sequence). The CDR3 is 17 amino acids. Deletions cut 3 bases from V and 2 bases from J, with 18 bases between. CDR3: CASSIALVILSTDTQYF. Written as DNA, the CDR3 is TGTGCCAGTAGTATCGCACTAGTTATCCTTTCCACAGATACGCAGTATTTT.

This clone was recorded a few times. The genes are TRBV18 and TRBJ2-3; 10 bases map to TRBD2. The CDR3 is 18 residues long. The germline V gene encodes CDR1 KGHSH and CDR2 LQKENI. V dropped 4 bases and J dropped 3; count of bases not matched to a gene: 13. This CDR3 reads CASSQYFASSGSTDTQYF. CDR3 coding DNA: TGTGCCAGCTCACAGTATTTTGCGTCTAGCGGGAGTACAGATACGCAGTATTTT.

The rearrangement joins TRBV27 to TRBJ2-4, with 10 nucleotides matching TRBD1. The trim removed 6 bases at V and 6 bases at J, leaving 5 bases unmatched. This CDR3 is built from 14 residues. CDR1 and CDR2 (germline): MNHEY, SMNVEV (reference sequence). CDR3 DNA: TGTGCCAGCAGCTGGGACAGGGGAAGAAACATTCAGTACTTC. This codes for CASSWDRGRNIQYF.

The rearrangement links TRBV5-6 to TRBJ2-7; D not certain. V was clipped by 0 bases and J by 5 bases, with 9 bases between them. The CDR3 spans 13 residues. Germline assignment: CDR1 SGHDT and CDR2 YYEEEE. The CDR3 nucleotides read TGTGCCAGCAGCTTGGGACGCTCGGACGAGCAGTACTTC. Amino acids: CASSLGRSDEQYF.

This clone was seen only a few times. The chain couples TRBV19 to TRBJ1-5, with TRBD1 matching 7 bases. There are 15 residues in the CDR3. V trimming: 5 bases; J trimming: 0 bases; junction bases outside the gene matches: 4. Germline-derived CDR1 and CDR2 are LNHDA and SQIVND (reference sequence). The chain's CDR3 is CASSQQGNSNQPQHF. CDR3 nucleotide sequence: TGTGCCAGTAGTCAACAGGGGAATAGCAATCAGCCCCAGCATTTT.

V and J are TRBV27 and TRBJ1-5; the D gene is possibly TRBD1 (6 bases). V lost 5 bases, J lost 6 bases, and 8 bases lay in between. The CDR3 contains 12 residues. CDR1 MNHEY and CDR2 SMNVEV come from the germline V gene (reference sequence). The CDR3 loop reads CASSTRGQPQHF. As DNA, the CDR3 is TGTGCCAGCAGTACCAGGGGTCAGCCCCAGCATTTT.

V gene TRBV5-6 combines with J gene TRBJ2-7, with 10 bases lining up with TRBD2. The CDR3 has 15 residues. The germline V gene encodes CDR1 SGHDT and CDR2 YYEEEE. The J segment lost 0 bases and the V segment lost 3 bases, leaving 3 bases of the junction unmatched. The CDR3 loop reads CASSSVAGGSYEQYF. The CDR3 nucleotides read TGTGCCAGCAGCTCAGTAGCGGGAGGCTCCTACGAGCAGTACTTC.

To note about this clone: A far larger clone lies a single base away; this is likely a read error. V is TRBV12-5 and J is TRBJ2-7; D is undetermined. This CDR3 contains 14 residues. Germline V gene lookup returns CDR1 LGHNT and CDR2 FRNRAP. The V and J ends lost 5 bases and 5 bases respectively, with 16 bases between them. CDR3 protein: CASGPPPPSHEQYF. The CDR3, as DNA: TGTGCTAGTGGTCCCCCCCCGCCGTCCCACGAGCAGTACTTC.

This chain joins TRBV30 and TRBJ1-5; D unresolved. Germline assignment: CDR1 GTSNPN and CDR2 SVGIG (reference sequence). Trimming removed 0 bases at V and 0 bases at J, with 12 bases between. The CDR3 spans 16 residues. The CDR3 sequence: CAWSVPETYSNQPQHF. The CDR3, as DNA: TGTGCCTGGAGTGTACCAGAAACGTATAGCAATCAGCCCCAGCATTTT. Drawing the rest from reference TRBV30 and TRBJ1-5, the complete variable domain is SQTIHQWPATLVQPVGSPLSLECTVEGTSNPNLYWYRQAAGRGLQLLFYSVGIGQISSEVPQNLSASRPQDRQFILSSKKLLLSDSGFYLCAWSVPETYSNQPQHFGDGTRLSIL.

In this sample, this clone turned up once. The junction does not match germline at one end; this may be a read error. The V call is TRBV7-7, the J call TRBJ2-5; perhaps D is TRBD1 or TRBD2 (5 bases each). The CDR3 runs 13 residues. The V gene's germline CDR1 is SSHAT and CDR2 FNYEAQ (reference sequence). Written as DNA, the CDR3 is TGTGCTAGCAGTCCCGGGGCTAGGGAGACCCAGTACTTC. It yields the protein CASSPGARETQYF.

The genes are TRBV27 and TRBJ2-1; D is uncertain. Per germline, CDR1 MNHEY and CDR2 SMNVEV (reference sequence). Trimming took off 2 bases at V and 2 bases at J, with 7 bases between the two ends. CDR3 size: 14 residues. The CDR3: CASSLQAAYNEQFF. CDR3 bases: TGTGCCAGCAGTTTACAAGCTGCCTACAATGAGCAGTTCTTC.

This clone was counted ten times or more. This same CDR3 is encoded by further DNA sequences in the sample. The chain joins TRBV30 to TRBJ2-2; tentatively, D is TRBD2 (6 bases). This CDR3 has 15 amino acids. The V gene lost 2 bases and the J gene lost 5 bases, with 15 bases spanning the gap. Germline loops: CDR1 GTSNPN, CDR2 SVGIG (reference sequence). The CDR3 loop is CAWSRLATITGELFF. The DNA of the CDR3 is TGTGCCTGGAGTCGGCTAGCGACCATAACCGGGGAGCTGTTTTTT.

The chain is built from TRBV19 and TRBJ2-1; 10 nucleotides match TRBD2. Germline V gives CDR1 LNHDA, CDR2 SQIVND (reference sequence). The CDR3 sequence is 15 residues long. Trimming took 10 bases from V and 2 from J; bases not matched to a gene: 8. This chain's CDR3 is CATKEAGGPYNEQFF. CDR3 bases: TGTGCCACCAAGGAAGCGGGAGGGCCCTACAATGAGCAGTTCTTC.

This CDR3 reads CASSSQKREMYEQYF. The CDR3 nucleotides read TGTGCCAGCAGTTCGCAGAAGCGGGAGATGTACGAGCAGTACTTC. This sequence joins TRBV28 and TRBJ2-7; 8 nucleotides agree with TRBD2. CDR1 is MDHEN and CDR2 is SYDVKM in the germline V gene. The CDR3 spans 15 residues. Trimming took 4 bases from V and 4 from J; bases not matched to a gene: 9.

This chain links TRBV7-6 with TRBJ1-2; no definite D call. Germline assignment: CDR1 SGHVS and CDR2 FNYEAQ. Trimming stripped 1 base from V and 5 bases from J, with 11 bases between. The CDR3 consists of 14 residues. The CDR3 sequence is CASSLDRGTYGYTF. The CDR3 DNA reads TGTGCCAGCAGCTTAGACCGGGGAACTTATGGCTACACCTTC.